This T cell receptor beta chain was captured in a study of identical twins. Each CDR3 protein is one row after TCRdb ran MiXCR on the 5' RACE reads. The sample shows approximately 620,000 distinct CDR3 sequences, over 8.5% of them seen only once. This clonotype was recorded at least ten times. Germline values: CDR1 SGHVS, CDR2 FNYEAQ. The CDR3 is 13 amino acids. The V end was cut by 6 bases, the J end by 0 bases, with 8 bases between. No donor was unhealthy or non-Caucasian. In addition, the sample was reused for a study of yellow fever vaccine responses in identical twins.

The chain recombines TRBV7-6 with TRBJ2-5; D gene unclear. Sequenced input: PBMCs. The receptor's source is a woman younger than 30 in good health. This CDR3 is CASSYTYQETQYF. The CDR3 DNA reads TGTGCCAGCAGTTATACCTACCAAGAGACCCAGTACTTC.